The 28 T cell receptor beta chains below come from one sample, sequenced in a study of vaccination effects on CD4 cells after COVID-19. No antigen has been identified for these receptors. Antigen-specific CD4+ T cell clonotypes were called by their expansion after viral peptide-pool culture in ViraFEST. Following an approximately ten-day culture, CD4+ T cells were purified. Each person got two doses of an mRNA SARS-CoV-2 vaccine, BNT162b2 or mRNA-1273. Here immunoSEQ multiplex PCR was the method, and the copy in TCRdb shows in-frame clones only, minus some. The top ten hold 1% to 1.5% of the sample, which has around 60,000 clones, 73% seen once. The specimen was CD4+ T cells from PBMCs cultured with HCoV-229E spike peptides, collected after COVID-19 vaccination. These receptors originate from a human donor who received a COVID-19 vaccine.

The chain uses TRBV5-4 and TRBJ1-2; D call uncertain. From germline, CDR1 is SGHNT and CDR2 YYREEE (reference sequence). The ends were cut back, 0 bases at V and 7 bases at J, with 10 bases in the middle. The CDR3 length is 13 residues. CDR3 bases: TGTGCCAGCAGCTTGGCCGCCAGCTTTGGCTACACCTTC. It specifies CASSLAASFGYTF. Looking up the rest from reference TRBV5-4 and TRBJ1-2 gives the full variable domain: ETGVTQSPTHLIKTRGQQVTLRCSSQSGHNTVSWYQQALGQGPQFIFQYYREEENGRGNFPPRFSGLQFPNYSSELNVNALELDDSALYLCASSLAASFGYTFGSGTRLTVV.

This clone was observed once. The genes are TRBV9 and TRBJ1-1; 7 positions agree with TRBD1. Looked up from germline, CDR1 is SGDLS and CDR2 is YYNGEE. The CDR3 runs 14 residues. V dropped 0 bases and J dropped 1; count of bases not matched to a gene: 0. This chain's CDR3 is CASSVGDRNTEAFF. The CDR3 DNA is TGTGCCAGCAGCGTAGGGGACAGGAACACTGAAGCTTTCTTT.

This clone was picked up a small number of times. The chain uses TRBV25-1 and TRBJ1-6; D uncertain. The CDR3 is made up of 16 amino acids. Trimming left V 2 bases short and J 6 bases short, with 14 bases between. Germline V gene sequence: CDR1 MGHDK, CDR2 SYGVNS. CDR3 nucleotides: TGTGCCAGCAGTGAAAGCGGTGGGAGACCTAATTCACCCCTCCACTTT. It codes for CASSESGGRPNSPLHF.

V usage is TRBV7-9 and J usage is TRBJ2-1; D remains ambiguous. V was shortened by 5 bases and J by 13 bases, with 15 bases between the two germline ends. CDR3 length: 12 residues. In germline, CDR1 is SEHNR, CDR2 FQNEAQ (reference sequence). CDR3: CASSRAALQQFF. The CDR3 DNA sequence: TGTGCCAGCAGCCGGGCTGCCCTTCAACAGTTCTTC.

In this sample, this clone turned up a few times. V is TRBV7-3 and J is TRBJ2-2, with 7 bases fitting TRBD1. Germline-derived CDR1 and CDR2 are SGHTA and FQGTGA. This CDR3 has 14 amino acids. V lost 4 bases and J lost 5; bases outside the gene matches: 4. CDR3 protein: CASSSGQTTGELFF. In DNA form, the CDR3 reads TGTGCCAGCAGCTCGGGACAGACAACCGGGGAGCTGTTTTTT.

The gene calls are TRBV5-1 and TRBJ1-4; no clear D. This CDR3 has 14 residues. CDR1 and CDR2 from the germline V gene are SGHRS and YFSETQ. V was cut by 2 bases and J by 0 bases, with 5 bases left in between. Here the CDR3 DNA reads TGCGCCAGCAGCTTTGGATCAACTAATGAAAAACTGTTTTTT. It is translated as CASSFGSTNEKLFF.

This chain uses TRBV2 with TRBJ1-6; 7 nucleotides align to TRBD1. V was clipped by 1 base and J by 5 bases; unmatched bases: 2. This CDR3 has 15 amino acids. The germline CDR1 and CDR2 sequences are SNHLY and FYNNEI. DNA for the CDR3: TGTGCCAGCAGTGAAGAGGGGGCAAATAATTCACCCCTCCACTTT. Protein sequence: CASSEEGANNSPLHF.

This clone showed up just a few times. The V call is TRBV6-6, the J call TRBJ2-7, with 7 bases fitting TRBD2. This CDR3 contains 13 residues. Germline V gene data show CDR1 as MNHNY and CDR2 as SVGAGI (reference sequence). The ends lost 6 bases at V and 9 bases at J; junction bases unmatched: 11. This chain's CDR3 is CASSSDGGIWQYV. DNA of the CDR3: TGTGCCAGCAGCTCAGACGGGGGGATCTGGCAGTACGTC.

The chain has TRBV9 and TRBJ1-5; D gene ambiguous. The CDR3 consists of 15 residues. Trimming pared 4 bases from V and 2 bases from J, leaving 13 bases between. The germline gives CDR1 SGDLS, CDR2 YYNGEE. This CDR3 reads CASSPLEGGNQPQHF. CDR3 DNA: TGTGCCAGCAGCCCGCTGGAGGGCGGCAATCAGCCCCAGCATTTT.

The V call is TRBV7-9, the J call TRBJ1-2; a possible D gene is TRBD1 (5 bases). The CDR3 contains 14 residues. The V end lost 3 bases, the J end lost 2 bases, and 10 bases lay between the germline ends. The germline gives CDR1 SEHNR, CDR2 FQNEAQ (reference sequence). The CDR3 DNA follows: TGTGCCAGCAGCTTCTCGGGGGAAAACTATGGCTACACCTTC. Protein: CASSFSGENYGYTF.

The genes are TRBV5-6 and TRBJ2-4; no definite D call. V lost 1 base and J lost 2, with 10 bases in between. The CDR3 consists of 15 residues. Germline-derived CDR1 and CDR2 are SGHDT and YYEEEE. The CDR3 DNA reads TGTGCCAGCAGCTTGATTCCAGGACCCAAAAACATTCAGTACTTC. As protein: CASSLIPGPKNIQYF.

The chain carries TRBV2 and TRBJ2-7; 8 bases are a match to TRBD1. The CDR3 has 15 amino acids. Germline CDR1 and CDR2: SNHLY and FYNNEI. The V gene end was trimmed by 4 bases and the J gene end by 0 bases; junction bases not matched to a gene: 5. Here the CDR3 reads CASSVGQGSSYEQYV. The CDR3 DNA reads as TGTGCCAGCAGTGTTGGACAGGGCTCCTCCTACGAGCAGTACGTC.

In the case of this clone: Other DNA sequences in this sample translate to the same CDR3. This chain uses TRBV12-3 or TRBV12-4 with TRBJ1-2; no firm D call. V gave up 5 bases and J gave up 7 bases, with 8 bases separating them. There are 11 residues in the CDR3. The CDR3 loop is CASSRGVGYTF. The CDR3, as DNA: TGTGCCAGCAGTCGCGGGGTTGGCTACACCTTC.

This clone was counted only a few times. This chain uses TRBV7-9 with TRBJ1-4; no clear D gene. The ends were cut back, 3 bases at V and 8 bases at J, with 10 bases in the middle. The germline V gene encodes CDR1 SEHNR and CDR2 FQNEAQ (reference sequence). CDR3 length equals 13 residues. The CDR3 region is CASSLSDGEKLFF. The CDR3 nucleotides are TGTGCCAGCAGCTTGTCTGACGGCGAAAAACTGTTTTTT.

A single count supports this clone. V usage is TRBV10-3 and J usage is TRBJ2-7; D remains unclear. The germline V gene has CDR1 ENHRY and CDR2 SYGVKD. This CDR3 is 11 amino acids long. The V end was cut by 9 bases, the J end by 2 bases, with 8 bases between. In DNA form, the CDR3 reads TGTGCCATAGGAAACGCCTACGAGCAGTACGTC. Its protein product is CAIGNAYEQYV.

In its sample, this clone was seen once. This rearrangement joins TRBV6-1 to TRBJ1-3; the D gene is possibly TRBD1 (5 bases). Germline loops: CDR1 MNHNS, CDR2 SASEGT. Trimming removed 1 base from V and 3 bases from J, with 16 bases in between. The CDR3 has 17 amino acids. The CDR3 nucleotides read TGTGCCAGCAGTGAAGGCGGCCTGGGGCGCGGTGGAAACACCATATATTTT. It codes for CASSEGGLGRGGNTIYF.

This clone was recorded once. The rearrangement links TRBV28 to TRBJ2-5, with a weak D call TRBD1 (6 bases). V was shortened by 0 bases and J by 1 base, with 24 bases between the two germline ends. The CDR3 length is 20 residues. Germline V gives CDR1 MDHEN, CDR2 SYDVKM. CDR3 sequence (DNA): TGTGCCAGCAGTTTATGGGGCCACCGGTCCGGGACACCTCGCCAAGAGACCCAGTACTTC. Translated, it gives CASSLWGHRSGTPRQETQYF.

This rearrangement joins TRBV18 to TRBJ2-1; 14 bases are shared with TRBD2. This CDR3 spans 18 amino acids. Germline V gene lookup returns CDR1 KGHSH and CDR2 LQKENI. Trimming removed 3 bases from V and 0 bases from J; junction bases left unmatched: 4. This CDR3 reads CASSPRTSGGSSYNEQFF. In nucleotides, the CDR3 is TGTGCCAGCTCACCCAGGACTAGCGGGGGGAGCTCCTACAATGAGCAGTTCTTC.

The chain is built from TRBV6-6 and TRBJ2-7; a weak D match, TRBD2 (7 bases). V was clipped by 0 bases and J by 0 bases, with 12 bases between them. The CDR3 is made up of 16 amino acids. Germline V gene sequence: CDR1 MNHNY, CDR2 SVGAGI (reference sequence). CDR3 loop: CASSYSAGAPSYEQYV. The CDR3 coding sequence is TGTGCCAGCAGTTACTCGGCGGGGGCCCCCTCCTACGAGCAGTACGTC.

V usage is TRBV18 and J usage is TRBJ2-6; perhaps TRBD1 as D (6 bases). V was pared by 4 bases and J by 4 bases, with 17 bases between. The CDR3 is 17 amino acids. Germline-derived CDR1 and CDR2 are KGHSH and LQKENI. The CDR3 DNA sequence: TGTGCCAGCTCACAACAGGGTCTCTATTCGGGGGCCAACGTCCTGACTTTC. Its protein is CASSQQGLYSGANVLTF.

The chain is built from TRBV27 and TRBJ2-3; TRBD2 is a possible D gene (7 bases). The ends were cut back, 4 bases at V and 4 bases at J, with 15 bases in the middle. Looked up from germline, CDR1 is MNHEY and CDR2 is SMNVEV (reference sequence). The CDR3 covers 15 residues. The CDR3 is CASSWRGRGSDTQYF. The CDR3 bases are TGTGCCAGCAGTTGGCGGGGGCGTGGGTCAGATACGCAGTATTTT.

This chain connects TRBV6-5 to TRBJ1-5; 7 bases are a match to TRBD1. The CDR3 spans 15 residues. The germline CDR1 and CDR2 sequences are MNHEY and SVGAGI. V lost 6 bases to trimming and J lost 0 bases; unmatched junction nucleotides: 5. The CDR3, as DNA: TGTGCCAGCAGCAAGGGACAGTATAGCAATCAGCCCCAGCATTTT. Translated: CASSKGQYSNQPQHF.

This chain uses TRBV7-9 with TRBJ2-1; D gene uncertain. This CDR3 has 13 amino acids. Germline CDR1 reads SEHNR; CDR2 reads FQNEAQ (reference sequence). Trimming took off 1 base at V and 7 bases at J, with 8 bases between the two ends. The CDR3: CASSLGGRNEQFF. The DNA for the CDR3 is TGTGCCAGCAGCTTAGGCGGACGTAATGAGCAGTTCTTC.

There are a few counts of this clone. The CDR3 protein is CASSTTGDYGYTF. Written as DNA, the CDR3 is TGTGCCAGCAGCACGACAGGGGACTATGGCTACACCTTC. The J gene is TRBJ1-2, the V gene TRBV3-1 (or the pseudogene TRBV3-2); 8 nucleotides align to TRBD1. The CDR3 has 13 residues. V trimming: 5 bases; J trimming: 3 bases; junction bases outside the gene matches: 2. Germline V gene data show CDR1 as LGHDT and CDR2 as YNNKEL (reference sequence).

The V gene is TRBV13, the J gene TRBJ2-2; 7 nucleotides match TRBD1. The length of the CDR3 is 16 residues. Germline assignment: CDR1 PRHDT and CDR2 FYEKMQ (reference sequence). V was pared by 5 bases and J by 1 base, with 7 bases of the junction left unmatched. The CDR3 loop reads CASSKGGTVNTGELFF. DNA of the CDR3: TGTGCCAGCAGCAAAGGGGGCACGGTGAACACCGGGGAGCTGTTTTTT. The variable domain in full, with the rest retrieved from reference TRBV13 and TRBJ2-2, is AAGVIQSPRHLIKEKRETATLKCYPIPRHDTVYWYQQGPGQDPQFLISFYEKMQSDKGSIPDRFSAQQFSDYHSELNMSSLELGDSALYFCASSKGGTVNTGELFFGEGSRLTVL.

J is TRBJ2-2 and V is TRBV5-4, with D perhaps matching TRBD2 (7 bases). CDR3 length equals 17 residues. Trimming left V 4 bases short and J 6 bases short, with 22 bases between. Germline CDR1 and CDR2: SGHNT and YYREEE (reference sequence). CDR3 loop: CASSRGAGHVTPGELFF. The DNA of the CDR3 is TGTGCCAGCAGCCGGGGGGCAGGGCATGTCACCCCCGGGGAGCTGTTTTTT.

This chain uses TRBV6-5 with TRBJ1-1; D not certain. The V gene's germline CDR1 is MNHEY and CDR2 SVGAGI. This CDR3 contains 14 residues. The V and J ends lost 2 bases and 3 bases respectively, with 10 bases between them. The CDR3 region is CASSYRRPDTEAFF. The CDR3 coding sequence is TGTGCCAGCAGTTACCGGCGGCCAGACACTGAAGCTTTCTTT.

This sequence joins TRBV4-1 and TRBJ2-7; the D is unclear. The CDR3 is made up of 15 amino acids. V was pared by 4 bases and J by 0 bases, with 13 bases between. CDR1 and CDR2 (germline): MGHRA, YSYEKL. CDR3 residues: CASSRTEDPSYEQYV. The CDR3 DNA reads as TGCGCCAGCAGCCGGACCGAGGACCCCTCCTACGAGCAGTACGTC.